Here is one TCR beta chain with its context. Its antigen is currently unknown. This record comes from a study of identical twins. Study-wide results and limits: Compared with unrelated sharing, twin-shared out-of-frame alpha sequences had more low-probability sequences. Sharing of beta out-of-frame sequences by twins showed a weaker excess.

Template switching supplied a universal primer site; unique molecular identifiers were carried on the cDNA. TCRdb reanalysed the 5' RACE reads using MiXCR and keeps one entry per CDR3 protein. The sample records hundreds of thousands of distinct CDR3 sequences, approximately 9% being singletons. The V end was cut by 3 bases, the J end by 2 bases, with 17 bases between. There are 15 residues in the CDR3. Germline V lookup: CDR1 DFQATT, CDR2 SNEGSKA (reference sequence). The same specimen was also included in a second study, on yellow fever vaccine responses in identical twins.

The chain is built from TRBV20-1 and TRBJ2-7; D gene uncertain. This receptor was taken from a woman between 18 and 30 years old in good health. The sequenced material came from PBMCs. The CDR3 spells CSARYSPRSAYEQYF. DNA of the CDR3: TGCAGTGCTAGGTATTCCCCTCGATCCGCCTACGAGCAGTACTTC.